The sample holds many counts of the clone carrying this T cell receptor beta chain. Its antigen is undetermined. Time point noted: persistent/refractory GD, antithyroid drugs over 5 years with positive TRAb. PBMCs provided the RNA from which the TCR library was made. The CDR3 has 16 amino acids. V gave up 6 bases and J gave up 6 bases, with 21 bases separating them. These data are taken from a study of regulatory T cells in long-lasting Graves disease. Findings of the study overall: Sharing of public clonotypes was greater in persistent patients (under 3,000) than in new patients (around 1,000). The sample size was small, and this may have reduced accuracy.

Through Arm-PCR of CDR3 regions and iRepertoire HTBI primers, TCR beta libraries were built. MiXCR was run by TCRdb on the multiplex PCR reads, yielding one entry per CDR3 protein. Among approximately 400,000 distinct CDR3 sequences listed, more than 20% were seen once. The source material was peripheral blood mononuclear cells (PBMCs), sampled when the disease was refractory, from a patient treated with antithyroid drugs. The chain joins TRBV12-3 or TRBV12-4 to TRBJ2-4; TRBD2 might be the D (6 bases). This clonotype was sampled from a female donor with Graves disease. Written as DNA, the CDR3 is TGTGCCAGCAGCTCCAGCTCGGGACTCATGGGAAACATTCAGTACTTC. Amino acids: CASSSSSGLMGNIQYF.